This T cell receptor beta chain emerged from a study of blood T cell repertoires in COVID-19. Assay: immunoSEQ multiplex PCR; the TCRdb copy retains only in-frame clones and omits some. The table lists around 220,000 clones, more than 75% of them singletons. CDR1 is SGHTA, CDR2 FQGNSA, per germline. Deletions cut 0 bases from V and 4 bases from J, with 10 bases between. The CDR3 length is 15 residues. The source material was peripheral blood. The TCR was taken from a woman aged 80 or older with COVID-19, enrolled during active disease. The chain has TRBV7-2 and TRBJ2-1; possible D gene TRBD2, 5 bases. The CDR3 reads CASSLAWGEYNEQFF. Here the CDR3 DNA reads TGTGCCAGCAGCTTAGCCTGGGGAGAGTACAATGAGCAGTTCTTC.